Listed here are 7 T cell receptor beta chains from one sample, sequenced in a study of CD8+ T cells in alopecia areata. This sample's treatment: oral pan-JAK inhibitor, 5-10 mg twice daily. The sequencing template was cDNA reverse transcribed from extracted RNA. Sequencing was performed with immunoSEQ multiplex PCR; in TCRdb, only in-frame clones are kept and a portion is missing. Of about 210,000 clones listed, approximately 45% are singletons. The sample in question was CD4+ T cells sorted from blood, obtained at approximately week 36, from a patient treated with tofacitinib. All receptors derive from a human donor with alopecia areata.

This clone was counted ten times or more. The chain joins TRBV14 to TRBJ1-1; D call uncertain. V lost 1 base and J lost 0, with 9 bases in between. Germline CDR1 reads SGHDN; CDR2 reads FVKESK. The CDR3 has 15 amino acids. The chain's CDR3 is CASSQGRGVNTEAFF. The CDR3 nucleotides read TGTGCCAGCAGCCAAGGGCGAGGAGTGAACACTGAAGCTTTCTTT.

In its sample, this clone was seen once. The V and J genes are TRBV2 and TRBJ2-7; 7 nucleotides agree with TRBD1. The CDR3 has 14 amino acids. After removal of 4 bases from V and 3 bases from J, the junction contained 6 bases not matched to a gene. Germline CDR1 and CDR2: SNHLY and FYNNEI. As DNA, the CDR3 is TGTGCCAGCAGTGCCCCCGGGACAGTCTACGAGCAGTACTTC. Translation gives CASSAPGTVYEQYF.

This clone has only a few counts. V gene TRBV29-1 combines with J gene TRBJ1-2; 8 bases are a match to TRBD1. Germline V gene data show CDR1 as SQVTM and CDR2 as ANQGSEA. The CDR3 is 12 amino acids. V trimming: 7 bases; J trimming: 7 bases; junction bases outside the gene matches: 8. The CDR3 spells CSAGQGRAGYTF. The CDR3 DNA sequence: TGCAGCGCTGGACAGGGACGGGCTGGCTACACCTTC.

This clone was seen only a few times. The sample carries other DNA sequences with the same CDR3. This chain uses TRBV7-2 with TRBJ2-7; D gene ambiguous. Trimming stripped 1 base from V and 0 bases from J, with 7 bases between. Germline CDR1 SGHTA, CDR2 FQGNSA. The CDR3 is 14 amino acids. Here the CDR3 reads CASSLVVSSYEQYF. The DNA for the CDR3 is TGTGCCAGCAGCTTAGTCGTCAGCTCCTACGAGCAGTACTTC.

The chain recombines TRBV7-9 with TRBJ1-1, with TRBD1 as a possible D gene (5 bases). The CDR3 runs to 15 residues. CDR1 and CDR2 (germline): SEHNR, FQNEAQ (reference sequence). Trimming removed 5 bases at V and 4 bases at J, with 17 bases between. Here the CDR3 reads CASSKAQGKGTEAFF. As DNA, the CDR3 is TGTGCCAGCAGCAAAGCTCAGGGTAAAGGCACTGAAGCTTTCTTT.

The V call is TRBV19, the J call TRBJ1-2; D unclear. Per germline, CDR1 LNHDA and CDR2 SQIVND (reference sequence). Trimming removed 5 bases at V and 4 bases at J, with 14 bases between. This CDR3 has 14 amino acids. CDR3 sequence reads: CASSPVEQSYGYTF. Here the CDR3 DNA reads TGTGCCAGTAGTCCTGTTGAACAGAGCTATGGCTACACCTTC.

This clone showed up many times. The chain is built from TRBV6-1 and TRBJ2-7, with D uncertain. CDR3 size: 15 residues. The V gene lost 5 bases and the J gene lost 0 bases, with 14 bases spanning the gap. Germline assignment: CDR1 MNHNS and CDR2 SASEGT. The CDR3 is CASSLTPRNSYEQYF. For the CDR3, the DNA is TGTGCCAGCAGTCTGACCCCGCGAAACTCCTACGAGCAGTACTTC.